This is a list of T cell receptor beta chains from one sample in a study of T cell repertoires in cytomegalovirus infection. TCRdb recomputed calls from the reads with MiXCR, one row per CDR3 protein. This sample has around 430,000 distinct CDR3 sequences, with about 44% found just once. For these TCRs, the target antigens are not known. The starting material was cultured PBMCs, obtained from culture after CMV antigen stimulation. Receptors originate from a human donor in good health (CMV status not recorded). Some clones in this sample may be carry-over from other donors' samples. The CDR3 runs from the conserved cysteine through the conserved F or W. A D gene is named only where the DNA matches it firmly. Rows give clone size only sometimes, using once, few, many, or a class for an expanded clone.

d_call j_call clone_size v_call cdr3_nt cdr3_aa
. TRBJ2-3 once TRBV5-4 TGTGCCAGCAGCGCCGACCTGAGAGACACAGATACGCAGTATTTT CASSADLRDTDTQYF
TRBD1 TRBJ2-1 . TRBV7-2 TGTGCCAGCAGCCCACAACCGGGACAGGGGGCGCAGGGGTACGAGCAGTTCTTC CASSPQPGQGAQGYEQFF
. TRBJ2-7 . TRBV7-2 TGTGCCAGCAGTCCAGTTCCCCACGAGCAGTACTTC CASSPVPHEQYF
. TRBJ1-5 many TRBV7-2 TGTGCCAGCAGCTTGGGTCCCAGCAATCAGCCCCAGCATTTT CASSLGPSNQPQHF
. TRBJ1-2 few TRBV2 TGTGCCAGCAGTTTCACAGGGTTTGATGGCTACACCTTC CASSFTGFDGYTF
TRBD1 TRBJ1-6 few TRBV11-3 TGTGCCAGCAGCCTCGGGACAGGTGGTTCACCCCTCCACTTT CASSLGTGGSPLHF
TRBD1 TRBJ2-5 . TRBV7-6 TGTGCCAGCAGCAAGACAGGGGGTTCGGAGACCCAGTACTTC CASSKTGGSETQYF
. TRBJ2-5 few TRBV11-2 TGTGCCAGCAGCTTCCGGGCCCTCGAGGGCGGGACCCAGTACTTC CASSFRALEGGTQYF
. TRBJ1-2 . TRBV4-1 TGCGCCAGCAGCCAAGTTGGGCAGAGTTACACCTTC CASSQVGQSYTF
TRBD2 TRBJ2-3 . TRBV4-3 TGCGCCAGCAGCCGAACGGCGGGAGTTCTGACAGATACGCAGTATTTT CASSRTAGVLTDTQYF
. TRBJ2-5 few TRBV6-2/TRBV6-3 TGTGCCAGCAATGCAATTAAGGACGTTTGGTACCAAGAGACCCAGTACTTC CASNAIKDVWYQETQYF
. TRBJ2-3 . TRBV15 TGTGCCACCAGCAGAATACAGAGGGGAATATTCACAGATACGCAGTATTTT CATSRIQRGIFTDTQYF
TRBD1 TRBJ2-7 many TRBV7-2 TGTGCCAGCAGCTTAAGGGACAGGGGATACGAGCAGTACTTC CASSLRDRGYEQYF
. TRBJ1-5 few TRBV20-1 TGCAGTGCTAGACTAACCCCGGGACAAACCTCCGGGATTAATCAGCCCCAGCATTTT CSARLTPGQTSGINQPQHF
TRBD1 TRBJ1-6 . TRBV27 TGTGCCAGCAGTTCAGAGGGGGCCTCCTATAATTCACCCCTCCACTTT CASSSEGASYNSPLHF
TRBD2 TRBJ2-3 . TRBV27 TGTGCCAGCAGTTGGACTAGCGGGTTTGATACGCAGTATTTT CASSWTSGFDTQYF
. TRBJ2-2 . TRBV27 TGTGCCAGCAGTTTTGACCGGACCACCGGGGAGCTGTTTTTT CASSFDRTTGELFF
. TRBJ2-5 few TRBV7-2 TGTGCCAGCAGCGCATATGGTGCGGGAGAGACCCAGTACTTC CASSAYGAGETQYF
. TRBJ1-4 . TRBV2 TGTGCCAGCAGAAAAGGGGTGGGGGAGAATGAAAAACTGTTTTTT CASRKGVGENEKLFF
TRBD2 TRBJ2-1 . TRBV7-9 TGTGCCAGCAGCTTAAGGGCGGGAGGTTGGGATGAGCAGTTCTTC CASSLRAGGWDEQFF
. TRBJ1-1 few TRBV7-2 TGTGCCAGCAGCCTGGCCGGCCCTTCGCGCACTGAAGCTTTCTTT CASSLAGPSRTEAFF
TRBD2 TRBJ2-3 . TRBV10-1 TGCGCCAGCTCGAGGGGACTAGCGGGAAAAACAGATACGCAGTATTTT CASSRGLAGKTDTQYF
TRBD1 TRBJ1-2 . TRBV7-2 TGTGCCAGCAGCGACCTGGACAGGGTTCGAGGCTACACCTTC CASSDLDRVRGYTF
. TRBJ2-7 many TRBV7-2 TGTGCCAGCAGCTTAGAACGGGGTCCTAACGAGCAGTACTTC CASSLERGPNEQYF
TRBD2 TRBJ2-1 . TRBV7-6 TGTGCCAGCAGCTTAGCGGGAGGGCTGGGTGAGCAGTTCTTC CASSLAGGLGEQFF
. TRBJ2-7 . TRBV12-3/TRBV12-4 . CTSSSFYEQYFGPGTSNYEQYF
. TRBJ2-2 many TRBV7-2 TGTGCCAGCAGCCGAAACATACAATTAAACACCGGGGAGCTGTTTTTT CASSRNIQLNTGELFF
. TRBJ2-1 once TRBV12-3/TRBV12-4 TGTGCCAGCACCCTAGTGGGGTTTGGCTCCTACAATGAGCAGTTCTTC CASTLVGFGSYNEQFF
. TRBJ1-6 . TRBV20-1 TGCAGTGCTATAGACCCTGCGTGGGGTAACTATAATTCACCCCTCCACTTT CSAIDPAWGNYNSPLHF
. TRBJ1-1 . TRBV6-1 TGTGCCAGCAGTTACCCGTCGACGGGTTGGCAGAAAGCTTTCTTT CASSYPSTGWQKAFF
TRBD1 TRBJ2-7 few TRBV4-3 TGCGCCAGCAGCCGGAATCCGGGACAGTACCCCGGCGAGCAGTACTTC CASSRNPGQYPGEQYF
TRBD2 TRBJ2-5 . TRBV2 TGTGCCAGCAGTCACCCTCAGGGTAGCGGGAGGGTGGGGACCCAGTACTTC CASSHPQGSGRVGTQYF
. TRBJ2-2 . TRBV6-1 TGTGCCGTTCGTATGCTAGCAACATACACCGGGGAGCTGTTTTTT CAVRMLATYTGELFF
. TRBJ1-1 . TRBV20-1 TGCAGTGCTTTTAATAGGGCTGAAGCTTTCTTT CSAFNRAEAFF
TRBD2 TRBJ2-5 . TRBV5-1 TGCGCCAGCAGCTTCGGACTAGCGGGGAAGGAGACCCAGTACTTC CASSFGLAGKETQYF
. TRBJ1-1 few TRBV7-9 TGTGCCAGCAGCTACCAAGACATCATGAACACTGAAGCTTTCTTT CASSYQDIMNTEAFF
. TRBJ2-1 few TRBV28 TGTGCCAGCAGTTTATGGGGATCCTACAATGAGCAGTTCTTC CASSLWGSYNEQFF
. TRBJ2-5 few TRBV4-2 TGTGCCAGCAGCCCTCGTTGGGGGGCGGGGGAGACCCAGTACTTC CASSPRWGAGETQYF
. TRBJ2-1 few TRBV11-2 TGTGCCAGCAGCCTCCTTTGGGGTAGCTCCTACAATGAGCAGTTCTTC CASSLLWGSSYNEQFF
. TRBJ2-7 . TRBV7-4 TGTGCCAGCAGCTTAGGCAGCAGCCGATACTTC CASSLGSSRYF
. TRBJ2-2 few TRBV20-1 TGCAGTGCTCCCAACACGAACACCGGGGAGCTGTTTTTT CSAPNTNTGELFF
TRBD1 TRBJ1-1 few TRBV7-6 TGTGCCAGCAGCCTAGGCCGGCCAGGGGGGTCTTTGGGGACTGAAGCTTTCTTT CASSLGRPGGSLGTEAFF
TRBD1 TRBJ1-2 few TRBV7-2 TGTGCCAGCAGCCCGGGACAGGTGCCTGGCTACACCTTC CASSPGQVPGYTF
. TRBJ2-7 . TRBV4-2 TGTGCCAGCAGCCAAGATGCGGGCTTCGAGCAGTACTTC CASSQDAGFEQYF
. TRBJ2-7 few TRBV11-2 TGTGCCAGCAGCTCCCTCCGGGGGGCGGGACTCTACGAGCAGTACTTC CASSSLRGAGLYEQYF